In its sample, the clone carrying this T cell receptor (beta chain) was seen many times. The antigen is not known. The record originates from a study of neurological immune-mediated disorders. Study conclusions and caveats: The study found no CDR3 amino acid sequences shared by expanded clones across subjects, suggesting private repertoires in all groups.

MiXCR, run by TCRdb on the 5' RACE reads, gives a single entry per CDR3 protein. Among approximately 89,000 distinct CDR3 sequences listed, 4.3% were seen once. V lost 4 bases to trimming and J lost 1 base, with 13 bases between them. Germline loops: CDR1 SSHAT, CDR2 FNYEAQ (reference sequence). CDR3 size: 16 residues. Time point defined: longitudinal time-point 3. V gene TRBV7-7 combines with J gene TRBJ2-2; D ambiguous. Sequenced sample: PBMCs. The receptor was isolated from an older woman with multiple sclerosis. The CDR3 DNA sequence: TGTGCCAGCAGCTCCCGGTCTGGGTTGAACACCGGGGAGCTGTTTTTT. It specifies CASSSRSGLNTGELFF. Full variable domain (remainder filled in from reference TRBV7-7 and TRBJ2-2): GAGVSQSPRYKVTKRGQDVTLRCDPISSHATLYWYQQALGQGPEFLTYFNYEAQPDKSGLPSDRFSAERPEGSISTLTIQRTEQRDSAMYRCASSSRSGLNTGELFFGEGSRLTVL.